The 2 T cell receptor beta chains given below trace back to one sample, sequenced in a study of cytomegalovirus exposure and HLA in healthy donors. PCR was performed using 60 Vbeta and 13 Jbeta primers. Clones were read by immunoSEQ multiplex PCR, and TCRdb kept only the in-frame ones, dropping some. There are more than 70,000 clones in the sample; about 67% occur only once, and 7.6% lies in the top ten. Sequences were obtained from PBMCs. These receptor sequences come from a man between 35 and 55 years old in good health and CMV-seropositive.

The chain carries TRBV6-5 and TRBJ2-1; 8 bases are a match to TRBD2. Germline CDR1 and CDR2: MNHEY and SVGAGI. The CDR3 has 15 residues. After removal of 2 bases from V and 7 bases from J, the junction contained 7 bases not matched to a gene. The CDR3: CASSYAPLADNEQFF. In DNA form, the CDR3 reads TGTGCCAGCAGTTACGCCCCACTAGCGGATAATGAGCAGTTCTTC.

CDR3 sequence reads: CASSSLGRGQPQHF. CDR3 sequence (DNA): TGTGCCAGCAGCTCGCTGGGACGGGGGCAGCCCCAGCATTTT. V usage is TRBV5-6 and J usage is TRBJ1-5; D perhaps matches TRBD1 (5 bases). Germline loops: CDR1 SGHDT, CDR2 YYEEEE. This CDR3 comprises 14 residues. Trimming shortened V by 3 bases and J by 7 bases, and 14 bases separated the two germline ends.